This passage covers 22 T cell receptor beta chains from one sample sequenced in a study of cytotoxic CD8 clonotypes in ibrutinib-treated CLL. Method: immunoSEQ multiplex PCR; TCRdb's copy keeps in-frame clones and lacks some. The sample records 150,000 to 200,000 clones, roughly 80% being singletons. Specimen: PBMCs, collected after 12 months of ibrutinib treatment. Receptor source: a human donor with chronic lymphocytic leukemia.

V gene TRBV27 combines with J gene TRBJ1-5; D might be TRBD1 (5 bases). The CDR3 runs to 14 residues. The V end lost 3 bases, the J end lost 5 bases, and 11 bases lay between the germline ends. Germline CDR1 is MNHEY and CDR2 is SMNVEV (reference sequence). CDR3 sequence (DNA): TGTGCCAGCAGTTTGGGGAGGGGAGATCAGCCCCAGCATTTT. Protein sequence: CASSLGRGDQPQHF.

This sequence joins TRBV6-6 and TRBJ1-1; no reliable D call. The V gene lost 4 bases and the J gene lost 5 bases, with 20 bases spanning the gap. The CDR3 totals 16 residues. From germline, CDR1 is MNHNY and CDR2 SVGAGI (reference sequence). This CDR3 reads CASSSLPPTTRTEAFF. The CDR3 DNA is TGTGCCAGCAGTTCCCTCCCTCCTACCACGAGGACTGAAGCTTTCTTT.

This chain connects TRBV5-4 to TRBJ1-2; 7 nucleotides line up with TRBD1. This CDR3 contains 15 residues. The junction had 12 bases not matched to a gene; V was cut back by 3 bases and J by 7 bases. CDR1 and CDR2 from the germline V gene are SGHNT and YYREEE (reference sequence). In DNA, the CDR3 is TGTGCCAGCAGCTCCACTACAGGGGAGTGGAGTGGCTACACCTTC. This gives the protein CASSSTTGEWSGYTF.

The chain couples TRBV7-2 to TRBJ2-3, with D perhaps TRBD1 (6 bases). CDR3 length: 14 amino acids. Germline assignment: CDR1 SGHTA and CDR2 FQGNSA. V was shortened by 5 bases and J by 3 bases, with 12 bases between the two germline ends. The DNA for the CDR3 is TGTGCCAGCAGCCCCCAGACAGGTACAGATACGCAGTATTTT. It specifies CASSPQTGTDTQYF.

The J gene is TRBJ1-6, the V gene TRBV30, with 9 bases that match TRBD1. V trimming: 5 bases; J trimming: 10 bases; junction bases outside the gene matches: 12. This CDR3 region has 15 residues. CDR1 and CDR2 from the germline V gene are GTSNPN and SVGIG (reference sequence). The DNA of the CDR3 is TGTGCCTGGCTTCCCGGGACAGGGTTTAGATCACCCCTCCACTTT. Protein: CAWLPGTGFRSPLHF.

The chain is built from TRBV9 and TRBJ2-2, with 12 bases aligning to TRBD1. With 0 bases clipped from V and 6 bases from J, the junction kept 3 bases outside the gene matches. The V gene's germline CDR1 is SGDLS and CDR2 YYNGEE. This CDR3 has 16 residues. DNA of the CDR3: TGTGCCAGCAGCGTAGAAGGGACAGGGGGCGCCGGGGAGCTGTTTTTT. Encoded protein: CASSVEGTGGAGELFF.

The chain is built from TRBV4-2 and TRBJ1-2; weak D call: TRBD1 (6 bases). This CDR3 spans 14 amino acids. Trimming took off 0 bases at V and 5 bases at J, with 10 bases between the two ends. Germline V gives CDR1 LGHNA, CDR2 YNFKEQ. For the CDR3, the DNA is TGTGCCAGCAGCCAAGACCGACAGGTTTATGGCTACACCTTC. Its translation: CASSQDRQVYGYTF.

The chain couples TRBV5-1 to TRBJ2-7; no clear D. This CDR3 region has 14 residues. CDR1 is SGHRS, CDR2 YFSETQ, per germline. V lost 0 bases and J lost 7, with 14 bases in between. The DNA of the CDR3 is TGCGCCAGCAGCTTGGCCGGCGGTCAATCTGAGCAGTACTTC. This sequence encodes CASSLAGGQSEQYF.

The V gene is TRBV4-1, the J gene TRBJ2-7; the match to TRBD2 covers 16 bases. V lost 4 bases and J lost 1; bases outside the gene matches: 13. The CDR3 extends over 20 amino acids. CDR1 and CDR2 (germline): MGHRA, YSYEKL. The CDR3: CASSRTPGLAGGLGSYEQYF. The CDR3 DNA is TGCGCCAGCAGCCGGACCCCGGGACTAGCGGGAGGGCTCGGGTCCTACGAGCAGTACTTC.

V usage is TRBV20-1 and J usage is TRBJ2-1, with D uncertain. V lost 5 bases to trimming and J lost 4 bases, with 6 bases between them. Germline CDR1 DFQATT, CDR2 SNEGSKA (reference sequence). The length of the CDR3 is 11 residues. CDR3 nucleotide sequence: TGCAGTGCTTCTAAATACAATGAGCAGTTCTTC. Translating gives CSASKYNEQFF.

This chain connects TRBV4-1 to TRBJ2-5; D is uncertain. This CDR3 spans 17 amino acids. Per the germline V gene, CDR1 is MGHRA and CDR2 is YSYEKL. V lost 4 bases and J lost 2, with 20 bases in between. The CDR3 nucleotides are TGCGCCAGCAGCCCAGCCCCATGGGGTACGCAACAAGAGACCCAGTACTTC. It encodes CASSPAPWGTQQETQYF.

The J gene is TRBJ2-3, the V gene TRBV9; possible D gene TRBD2, 6 bases. The CDR3 is 18 amino acids. Germline V gene data show CDR1 as SGDLS and CDR2 as YYNGEE. Trimming removed 0 bases from V and 0 bases from J, with 17 bases in between. The CDR3 coding sequence is TGTGCCAGCAGCGTAGGTGGGGGGACTTCTGCTAGCACAGATACGCAGTATTTT. Protein: CASSVGGGTSASTDTQYF.

This chain links TRBV27 with TRBJ1-3; 9 bases fit TRBD1. V shed 6 bases, J shed 4 bases, and the junction held 10 bases outside the gene matches. The CDR3 runs 16 residues. From germline, CDR1 is MNHEY and CDR2 SMNVEV (reference sequence). The CDR3 DNA follows: TGTGCCAGCAGACCCTCCGGGACAGGGATCGGAAACACCATATATTTT. The encoded protein is CASRPSGTGIGNTIYF.

The genes are TRBV19 and TRBJ1-5, with D hard to call. This CDR3 has 15 residues. The germline CDR1 and CDR2 sequences are LNHDA and SQIVND (reference sequence). V gave up 3 bases and J gave up 3 bases, with 12 bases separating them. CDR3 sequence reads: CASSMAKGINQPQHF. In DNA form, the CDR3 reads TGTGCCAGTAGTATGGCCAAGGGTATCAATCAGCCCCAGCATTTT.

The rearrangement joins TRBV28 to TRBJ1-2, with 8 bases identical to TRBD1. Germline-derived CDR1 and CDR2 are MDHEN and SYDVKM. This CDR3 has 14 amino acids. The ends lost 6 bases at V and 3 bases at J; junction bases unmatched: 6. CDR3 nucleotide sequence: TGTGCCAGCAGCTCCCCGGGACAGGACTATGGCTACACCTTC. Translating gives CASSSPGQDYGYTF.

This clone is a singleton in its sample. The rearrangement joins TRBV6-4 to TRBJ2-3, with D uncertain. Germline values: CDR1 MRHNA, CDR2 SNTAGT. Trimming removed 8 bases from V and 8 bases from J, with 17 bases in between. CDR3 length: 13 amino acids. For the CDR3, the DNA is TGTGCCAGCCCTCCCTTCGGAAGAGGTACGCAGTATTTT. This gives the protein CASPPFGRGTQYF.

This chain joins TRBV5-4 and TRBJ1-2; no reliable D call. CDR1 and CDR2 from the germline V gene are SGHNT and YYREEE (reference sequence). The CDR3 totals 14 residues. V was shortened by 1 base and J by 3 bases, with 10 bases between the two germline ends. The DNA for the CDR3 is TGTGCCAGCAGCTTGTACAAGGTAGACTATGGCTACACCTTC. This gives the protein CASSLYKVDYGYTF.

The chain links TRBV7-3 to TRBJ2-1, with D possibly being TRBD2 (7 bases). V lost 2 bases to trimming and J lost 5 bases, with 16 bases between them. This CDR3 is 16 amino acids long. Germline values: CDR1 SGHTA, CDR2 FQGTGA. CDR3 coding DNA: TGTGCCAGCAGCTTAGGGAGCAGCGGGACAAACAATGAGCAGTTCTTC. Amino acids: CASSLGSSGTNNEQFF. Using reference TRBV7-3 and TRBJ2-1 for the parts outside the CDR3, the full variable domain is GAGVSQTPSNKVTEKGKYVELRCDPISGHTALYWYRQSLGQGPEFLIYFQGTGAADDSGLPNDRFFAVRPEGSVSTLKIQRTERGDSAVYLCASSLGSSGTNNEQFFGPGTRLTVL.

V and J are TRBV2 and TRBJ1-6, with D tentatively TRBD1 (5 bases). CDR3 size: 16 residues. Germline V CDR1 and CDR2: SNHLY, FYNNEI. V was clipped by 1 base and J by 10 bases, with 17 bases between them. The DNA for the CDR3 is TGTGCCAGCAGTGAAGTCGGCGGCAGGGAGGGGTCACCCCTCCACTTT. Translated, it gives CASSEVGGREGSPLHF. Drawing the rest from reference TRBV2 and TRBJ1-6, the complete variable domain is EPEVTQTPSHQVTQMGQEVILRCVPISNHLYFYWYRQILGQKVEFLVSFYNNEISEKSEIFDDQFSVERPDGSNFTLKIRSTKLEDSAMYFCASSEVGGREGSPLHFGNGTRLTVT.

This chain uses TRBV28 with TRBJ2-5; 7 bases agree with TRBD1. The CDR3 has 14 residues. Germline CDR1 and CDR2: MDHEN and SYDVKM. V gave up 5 bases and J gave up 4 bases; unmatched junction bases: 7. The CDR3 nucleotides are TGTGCCAGCAGTGCAGACAGGGCGGCAGAGACCCAGTACTTC. Amino acids: CASSADRAAETQYF. Supplemented by reference TRBV28 and TRBJ2-5, the full variable domain reads DVKVTQSSRYLVKRTGEKVFLECVQDMDHENMFWYRQDPGLGLRLIYFSYDVKMKEKGDIPEGYSVSREKKERFSLILESASTNQTSMYLCASSADRAAETQYFGPGTRLLVL.

The chain joins TRBV25-1 to TRBJ2-7; 7 bases fit TRBD1. With V trimmed by 5 bases and J by 5 bases, 15 bases remained unmatched. CDR1 and CDR2 from the germline V gene are MGHDK and SYGVNS. The CDR3 covers 16 residues. Written as DNA, the CDR3 is TGTGCCAGCAGTCCTTCCAGGGGAGACAGGGCCCACGAGCAGTACTTC. Amino acid sequence: CASSPSRGDRAHEQYF.

V and J are TRBV29-1 and TRBJ1-1; TRBD1 aligns across 9 bases. From germline, CDR1 is SQVTM and CDR2 ANQGSEA. This CDR3 contains 14 residues. J gave up 6 bases and V 6 bases, and 11 bases lay outside the gene matches. This CDR3 reads CSVRSGQGLPEAFF. For the CDR3, the DNA is TGCAGCGTCAGATCGGGACAGGGCCTTCCTGAAGCTTTCTTT. The whole variable domain, remainder taken from reference TRBV29-1 and TRBJ1-1, is SAVISQKPSRDICQRGTSLTIQCQVDSQVTMMFWYRQQPGQSLTLIATANQGSEATYESGFVIDKFPISRPNLTFSTLTVSNMSPEDSSIYLCSVRSGQGLPEAFFGQGTRLTVV.